The 11 T cell receptor beta chains reported below all come from one sample, sequenced in a study of response to subunit inactivated influenza vaccine (dated by TCRdb to about 2018). The library was made by RT-PCR. The reads were generated on an Illumina HiSeq 2500. In-frame beta chains were kept once TCRdb had trimmed the public reads at Q25 with fastp and called clones with MiXCR. Records with the same CDR3 protein are collapsed into one entry carrying the most frequent genes and DNA. Present in this sample are some 500,000 distinct CDR3 sequences, approximately 15% of which were seen just once. Of the sample, 3% to 3.5% is held by the ten largest clones. Sequenced here: CD4+ T cells sorted from PBMCs, sampled about 23 months after vaccination. All receptors derive from a man aged 45 to 70 who received an inactivated influenza vaccine. Donor details come from another sample of the same person, matched by shared clones.

This clonotype appeared many times. This chain links TRBV20-1 with TRBJ2-1; D not certain. CDR1 DFQATT and CDR2 SNEGSKA come from the germline V gene (reference sequence). Trimming removed 1 base from V and 5 bases from J, with 9 bases in between. The length of the CDR3 is 13 residues. The CDR3, as DNA: TGCAGTGCTAGAGGGGTACTGAACAATGAGCAGTTCTTC. This gives the protein CSARGVLNNEQFF.

Many counts were recorded for this clonotype. The rearrangement uses TRBV12-3 or TRBV12-4 and TRBJ1-5; no definite D call. Trimming took off 3 bases at V and 2 bases at J, with 11 bases between the two ends. CDR3 size: 15 residues. The CDR3 DNA reads TGTGCCAGCAGTTTGGAGGGAAATGGCAATCAGCCCCAGCATTTT. Translation gives CASSLEGNGNQPQHF.

The chain carries TRBV9 and TRBJ2-3; 11 bases map to TRBD2. The CDR3 has 17 amino acids. The ends lost 0 bases at V and 2 bases at J; junction bases unmatched: 5. The germline V gene encodes CDR1 SGDLS and CDR2 YYNGEE. The CDR3 coding sequence is TGTGCCAGCAGCGTAGCTGGGACTAGCGGACTCACAGATACGCAGTATTTT. This codes for CASSVAGTSGLTDTQYF.

This clonotype was counted at least ten times. CDR3 coding DNA: TGTGCCAGCAGCCAAGGTTCGGCAGATTTTAATGAAAAACTGTTTTTT. It encodes CASSQGSADFNEKLFF. The J gene is TRBJ1-4, the V gene TRBV4-2; no clear D. CDR3 length: 16 amino acids. Deletions cut 1 base from V and 4 bases from J, with 13 bases between. Germline V gene sequence: CDR1 LGHNA, CDR2 YNFKEQ.

This clonotype was seen a handful of times. The rearrangement joins TRBV7-2 to TRBJ2-7, with D tentatively TRBD1 (6 bases). Germline CDR1 reads SGHTA; CDR2 reads FQGNSA. The CDR3 consists of 14 residues. Trimming left V 3 bases short and J 4 bases short, with 13 bases between. The CDR3, as DNA: TGTGCCAGCAGCTTGGTCGTCAGGGGATACGAGCAGTACTTC. Its protein product is CASSLVVRGYEQYF.

This chain connects TRBV6-2 or TRBV6-3 to TRBJ2-4, with D uncertain. The CDR3 consists of 15 residues. The germline CDR1 and CDR2 sequences are MNHEY and SVGEGT. V dropped 3 bases and J dropped 7 bases, with 16 bases sitting between them. CDR3 coding DNA: TGTGCCAGCAGTTATAGGACCGGCACTACGAACATTCAGTACTTC. Amino acids: CASSYRTGTTNIQYF.

This clonotype showed up just a few times. This sequence joins TRBV6-1 and TRBJ1-6; a weak D match, TRBD1 (6 bases). The CDR3 length is 15 residues. Per germline, CDR1 MNHNS and CDR2 SASEGT. V shed 10 bases and J shed 7 bases, with 20 bases lying between them. In nucleotides, the CDR3 is TGTGCCACCTCAGGACAGTCTACTCGCAATTCACCCCTCCACTTT. This codes for CATSGQSTRNSPLHF.

This chain links TRBV7-8 with TRBJ1-6; D is perhaps TRBD1 (6 bases). Looked up from germline, CDR1 is SGHVS and CDR2 is FQNEAQ. V was pared by 4 bases and J by 7 bases, with 11 bases between. CDR3 length: 14 amino acids. The CDR3 is CASSSRDKNSPLHF. The CDR3 DNA sequence: TGTGCCAGCAGCTCCAGGGACAAAAATTCACCCCTCCACTTT.

This clonotype was counted ten times or more. The rearrangement uses TRBV7-2 and TRBJ2-1; 7 bases match TRBD1. The CDR3 runs 15 residues. Germline trimming cut 3 bases from V and 10 bases from J; bases unmatched to any gene: 12. CDR1 is SGHTA, CDR2 FQGNSA, per germline. The CDR3 region is CASSFAGTASREQFF. The DNA for the CDR3 is TGTGCCAGCAGCTTTGCCGGGACAGCCTCTCGGGAGCAGTTCTTC.

A few counts support this clonotype. This chain uses TRBV9 with TRBJ2-3; 8 bases map to TRBD2. CDR3 length equals 16 residues. Losses at the gene ends were 4 bases for V and 2 bases for J; bases not matched to a gene: 9. Germline CDR1 SGDLS, CDR2 YYNGEE. The CDR3 here is CASSPSSGMITDTQYF. The CDR3 bases are TGTGCCAGCAGCCCAAGTAGCGGGATGATCACAGATACGCAGTATTTT.

This clonotype was picked up a small number of times. This chain joins TRBV10-1 and TRBJ2-3; perhaps TRBD2 as D (6 bases). Trimming removed 0 bases from V and 5 bases from J, with 9 bases in between. Germline V gives CDR1 WNHNN, CDR2 SYGVQD (reference sequence). CDR3 size: 14 residues. The CDR3 DNA follows: TGCGCCAGCAGTGAGTCCCGGCGGGGAGATACGCAGTATTTT. This gives the protein CASSESRRGDTQYF.